Shown below are 3 T cell receptor beta chains from a single sample sequenced in a study of blood T cell repertoires in COVID-19. Using immunoSEQ multiplex PCR, the repertoire was profiled, and TCRdb retains in-frame clones only, with some absent. The sample lists fewer than 200,000 clones; around 84% were seen once. The sequenced sample was PBMCs or T cells enriched from blood (not recorded which). The receptors shown here come from a woman aged 30 to 39 who had been exposed to COVID-19.

The chain uses TRBV5-6 and TRBJ1-2; D is unresolved. The length of the CDR3 is 12 residues. The V gene's germline CDR1 is SGHDT and CDR2 YYEEEE. Trimming stripped 0 bases from V and 8 bases from J, with 8 bases between. The CDR3 nucleotides are TGTGCCAGCAGCTTGGCCGGGAGGGGCTACACCTTC. The encoded protein is CASSLAGRGYTF.

V is TRBV29-1 and J is TRBJ1-4; 8 nucleotides match TRBD1. The trim removed 6 bases at V and 3 bases at J, leaving 6 bases unmatched. This CDR3 region has 14 residues. CDR1 and CDR2 (germline): SQVTM, ANQGSEA. Here the CDR3 DNA reads TGCAGCGTGTCCACACAGGGGGCTAATGAAAAACTGTTTTTT. Protein: CSVSTQGANEKLFF.

The chain uses TRBV4-1 and TRBJ2-7, with 7 bases fitting TRBD2. This CDR3 has 18 residues. CDR1 and CDR2 (germline): MGHRA, YSYEKL. Trimming took 0 bases from V and 3 from J; bases not matched to a gene: 14. The CDR3 DNA reads TGCGCCAGCAGCCAAGAAAGTTTGGCTAGCGGAGACTACTACGAGCAGTACTTC. This gives the protein CASSQESLASGDYYEQYF.